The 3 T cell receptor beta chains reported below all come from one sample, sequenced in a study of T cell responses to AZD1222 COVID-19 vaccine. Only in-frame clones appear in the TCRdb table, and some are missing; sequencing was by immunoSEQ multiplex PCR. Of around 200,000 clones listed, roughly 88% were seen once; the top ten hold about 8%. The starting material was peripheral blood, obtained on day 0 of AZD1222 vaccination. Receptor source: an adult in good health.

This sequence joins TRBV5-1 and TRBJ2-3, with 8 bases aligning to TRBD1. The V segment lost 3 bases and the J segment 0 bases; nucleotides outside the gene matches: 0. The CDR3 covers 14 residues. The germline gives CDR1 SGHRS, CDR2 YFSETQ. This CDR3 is CASSWTGSTDTQYF. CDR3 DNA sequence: TGCGCCAGCAGCTGGACAGGGAGCACAGATACGCAGTATTTT.

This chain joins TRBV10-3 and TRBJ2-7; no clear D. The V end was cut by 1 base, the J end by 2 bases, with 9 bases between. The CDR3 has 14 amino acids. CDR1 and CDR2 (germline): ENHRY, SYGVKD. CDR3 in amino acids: CAISELDGAYEQYF. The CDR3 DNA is TGTGCCATCAGTGAGTTGGACGGAGCCTACGAGCAGTACTTC.

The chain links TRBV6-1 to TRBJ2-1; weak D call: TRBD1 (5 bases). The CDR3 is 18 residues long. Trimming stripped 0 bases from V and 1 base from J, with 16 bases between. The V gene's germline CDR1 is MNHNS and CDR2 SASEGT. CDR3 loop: CASSEARVWAGSYNEQFF. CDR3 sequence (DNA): TGTGCCAGCAGTGAAGCTCGGGTTTGGGCAGGGTCCTACAATGAGCAGTTCTTC.